The TCR beta chain described here comes from a study of T cells in Graves' hyperthyroidism and ophthalmopathy. The source material, RNA transcripts, was used to amplify TCR beta CDR3 regions. A set of HTBI primers served as the primers for a first-round RT-PCR of the TCR CDR3. TCRdb re-analysed the multiplex PCR reads in MiXCR, keeping a single row per CDR3 protein. The table lists fewer than 800,000 distinct CDR3 sequences, about a sixth of them singletons. This clonotype appeared a few times. Its antigen is still unknown. Study findings and constraints: Among thyroid clonotypes expanded above 0.001, most also appeared in blood.

Participants, patients aged 18 to 65, had newly diagnosed hyperthyroidism with a duration under 2 months. Based on clinical symptoms, serum thyroxine and TRAb, thyroid ultrasound and orbital computed tomography, diagnoses were reached. The PBMCs had their origin in roughly 9.8 ml of fresh peripheral blood. This CDR3 has 14 amino acids. In germline, CDR1 is SGHRS, CDR2 YFSETQ. V gave up 2 bases and J gave up 1 base, with 10 bases separating them. Sequencing was performed on blood. This receptor was obtained from a young man with Graves' hyperthyroidism. The chain carries TRBV5-1 and TRBJ2-7, with D perhaps given as TRBD1 or TRBD2 (5 bases each). CDR3 amino acids: CASSFGDASYEQYF. The CDR3 DNA reads TGCGCCAGCAGCTTCGGGGACGCATCCTACGAGCAGTACTTC.